Sequencing of this T cell receptor beta chain was carried out in a study of shared clonotypes between healthy human individuals. This clone was seen at least ten times. This sample also contains other DNA sequences that code for the same CDR3. At deep level, the assay was performed. Spread over ten immunoSEQ deep assay plates, unsorted PBMC DNA underwent sequencing. TCRdb's table, derived via immunoSEQ multiplex PCR, lists solely in-frame clones and lacks some. Here the sample spans fewer than 600,000 clones, around 78% being singletons. This CDR3 region has 13 residues. Losses at the gene ends were 3 bases for V and 7 bases for J; bases not matched to a gene: 3. Germline CDR1 reads SGHTA; CDR2 reads FQGTGA.

This TCR was sampled from a woman aged 40 to 55 in good health. Some clones in this sample may be carry-over from other donors' samples. Material for sequencing was PBMCs. This chain uses TRBV7-3 with TRBJ2-1, with 7 nucleotides matching TRBD2. CDR3 sequence (DNA): TGTGCCAGCAGCTTTGGGACTAATAATGAGCAGTTCTTC. It yields the protein CASSFGTNNEQFF.